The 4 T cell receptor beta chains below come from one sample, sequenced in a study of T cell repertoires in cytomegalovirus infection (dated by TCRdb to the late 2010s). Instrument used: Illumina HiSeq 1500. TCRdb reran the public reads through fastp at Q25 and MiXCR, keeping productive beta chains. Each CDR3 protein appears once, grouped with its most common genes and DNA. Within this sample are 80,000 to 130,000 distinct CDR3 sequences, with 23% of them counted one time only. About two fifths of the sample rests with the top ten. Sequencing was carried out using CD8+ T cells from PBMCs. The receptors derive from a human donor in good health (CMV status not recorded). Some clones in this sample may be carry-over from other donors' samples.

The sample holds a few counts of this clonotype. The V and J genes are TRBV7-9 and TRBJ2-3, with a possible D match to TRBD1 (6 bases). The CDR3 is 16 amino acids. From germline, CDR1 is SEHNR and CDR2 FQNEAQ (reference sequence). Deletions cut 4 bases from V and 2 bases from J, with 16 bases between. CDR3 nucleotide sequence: TGTGCCAGCAGCTCTCGGGACAAATTACACACAGATACGCAGTATTTT. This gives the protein CASSSRDKLHTDTQYF.

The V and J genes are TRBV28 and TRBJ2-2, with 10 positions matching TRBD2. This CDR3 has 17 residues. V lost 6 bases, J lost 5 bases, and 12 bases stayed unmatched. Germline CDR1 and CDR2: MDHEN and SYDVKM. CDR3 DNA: TGTGCCAGCAGCCCCGCGCTAGCGGGAGAATGGACCGGGGAGCTGTTTTTT. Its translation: CASSPALAGEWTGELFF.

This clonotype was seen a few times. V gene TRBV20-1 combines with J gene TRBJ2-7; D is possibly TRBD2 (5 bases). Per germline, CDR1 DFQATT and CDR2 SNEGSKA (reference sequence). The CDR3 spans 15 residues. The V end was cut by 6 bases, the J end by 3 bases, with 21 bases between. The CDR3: CSAPDSRNDYYEQYF. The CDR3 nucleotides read TGCAGTGCCCCGGACTCGCGGAACGACTACTACGAGCAGTACTTC.

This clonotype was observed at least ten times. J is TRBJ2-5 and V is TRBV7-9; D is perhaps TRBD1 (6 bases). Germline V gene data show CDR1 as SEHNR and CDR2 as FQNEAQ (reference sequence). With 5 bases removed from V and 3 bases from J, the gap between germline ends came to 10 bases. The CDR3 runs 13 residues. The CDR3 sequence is CASSAAGEETQYF. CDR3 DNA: TGTGCCAGCAGCGCCGCAGGGGAAGAGACCCAGTACTTC.